This T cell receptor (beta chain) was found in a study of cytomegalovirus exposure and HLA in healthy donors (dated by TCRdb to about 2017). Concerning the study at large: In an earlier analysis of approximately 640 of the donors, 250 to 300 Gb of sequence data and approximately 120 million unique TCR beta sequences from about 190 million T cells were reported. Alongside the repertoire data, information on donor age, sex, ethnicity and CMV serostatus was compiled. The aim of the study was to test whether cataloging public T cell receptors could identify signatures of past pathogen exposure. HLA typing covered class I and class II loci at four-digit resolution. Of the 398 genotyped donors, approximately 83% fell in the genetic ancestry cluster associated with self-reported Caucasian donors. A later analysis re-examined previously published TCR beta repertoires from just over 650 donors and added high-resolution HLA genotyping to investigate patterns of TCR occurrence. All discovery cohort repertoires had been generated on a single sequencing platform. The number of typed donors differed by locus: about 620-640 for A, B, C, DRB1 and DQB1; 522 for DQA1; roughly 600 for DPA1; and roughly 490 for DPB1. Roughly five DR-DQ haplotypes were treated as single units for association and clustering because of strong linkage in the cohort. On average, over 200,000 unique TCR beta nucleotide sequences were sequenced per donor among a few hundred genotyped donors of the cohort, with roughly 18% of those sequences being non-productive. To predict cytomegalovirus infection status, the study combined high-throughput TCR immunosequencing, statistical association of individual TCRs with disease status, and machine learning. To decide whether each TCR beta V gene segment behaved as functional or pseudogenic, an earlier analysis of approximately 600 of the donors relied on high-throughput TCR beta sequencing. The T cell repertoires of several hundred subjects were profiled by immunosequencing and related to cytomegalovirus serostatus. Approximately 300 gigabases of sequencing data and roughly 80 million unique TCR sequences made up an early release that covered fewer than 650 HLA-typed donors. The later analysis used no new phenotypic data to find candidate immune exposures, relying instead on TCR beta sequences and their occurrence across donors. A separate validation cohort of approximately 120 different subjects was used in addition to the approximately 700-subject first cohort. A later genetic analysis took genome-wide SNP genotypes for about three fifths of the roughly 700 donors and used that subset as a discovery cohort. Beyond this particular receptor, the publication reports: While some public TCRs were present in many individuals, most TCR sequences turned up only very rarely across donors. Roughly uniform sequencing depth across donors was assumed in presence/absence analyses, although this assumption may not hold. In vitro tests confirmed that a few of the cytomegalovirus-associated TCR beta chains recognize cytomegalovirus antigens. Most CMV-associated TCR beta chains appeared to be HLA-restricted in a later analysis, and the HLA associations seemed to be driven largely by CMV exposure. According to the authors, the approach could potentially be generalized to other disease states and immunological phenotypes. In an earlier analysis of approximately 590 of the donors, most TCR beta V segments were observed in productive rearrangements about 90% or about 30% of the time, broadly matching IMGT annotations. Correlated functional status among segregating V segments might reflect linkage disequilibrium, but an unknown experimental factor could not be ruled out. Several of the top co-occurrence clusters appeared to be linked to parvovirus B19, influenza, CMV and Epstein-Barr virus, according to a later analysis. HLA typing was unavailable for some donors at each locus, so association tests used only the typed subset. The sequencing pipeline was judged likely to have produced a cluster of highly shared sequence variants as a technical artifact. Roughly 15 rarely observed V segments, including chromosome 9 orphons, were excluded from the earlier analysis of about 500 of the donors because counts were too low. In both the original and validation cohorts, the classifier was reported to diagnose cytomegalovirus status with high specificity and sensitivity. This cohort had only TCR beta chains sequenced, and the lack of alpha or paired-chain data limited which features could be detected. Assigning TCR associations to individual alleles was difficult when HLA alleles, especially DR and DQ, strongly co-occurred. A further reported finding was that TCR beta sequences accurately predicted the HLA-A and HLA-B alleles for most subjects in the first cohort. CMV serostatus was the only immune exposure information available for the cohort. At a false discovery rate of 0.05, a later analysis linked some 17,000 TCR beta sequences to specific HLA alleles. Compared with equally common non-associated chains, HLA-associated TCR beta chains in a later analysis were more clonally expanded and had lower generation probabilities. An association between a missense DCLRE1C variant and V-gene and J-gene trimming of TCR beta chains was found in a later genetic analysis and replicated in an independent cohort. Compared with the roughly 700-donor mean, donors in an Asian-associated ancestry cluster had fewer N-insertions in productive TCRs, according to a later genetic analysis. In a later analysis, TCR association rates were found to vary across HLA loci, with the most associated TCRs seen for DRB1 alleles and the fewest for HLA-C alleles. The study listed 150 to 200 TCR beta chains as associated with cytomegalovirus.

To prepare the library, the immunoSEQ multiplex PCR assay was applied. For the multiplex PCR, a mixture combining 60 forward primers for TCR Vbeta segments and 13 reverse primers for TCR Jbeta segments was used. Amplification of the CDR3 region of rearranged TCR beta genes was performed with a multiplex PCR assay on genomic DNA. On the Illumina HiSeq System, the amplified TCR beta libraries were sequenced as 87-base-pair reads. The published analysis was carried out like this. A later analysis tallied some 79 million unique TCR beta chains across the roughly 610 repertoires, and roughly 11 million of those chains were shared by two or more donors. A nearest-neighbor algorithm error-corrected the raw reads and collapsed the reads into unique sequences, merging closely related sequences to remove PCR and sequencing errors. V, D and J gene segments were assigned by aligning CDR3 sequences to IMGT reference sequences. For a sequence to be retained, a match of at least six nucleotides was required to both a V gene segment and a J gene segment. Rearrangements were called productive when the CDR3 lacked stop codons and stayed in frame with V and J; all others were non-productive. Following IMGT convention, CDR3 was defined as the stretch from the second conserved V-encoded cysteine up to the conserved J-encoded phenylalanine. Sequences without an unambiguous match to a single V gene segment were excluded from the earlier analysis of a few hundred of the donors. An earlier analysis of 450 to 650 of the donors called V segments functional above 56.7% productive rearrangements and segregating when the between-donor standard deviation exceeded 5%. A statistical classification framework was built to diagnose cytomegalovirus status from the catalog of TCR beta chain sequences. V and J gene assignment, in a later analysis, came from comparing TCR nucleotide sequences with IMGT/GENE-DB human TR gene sequences. In a later analysis, CDR3 sequences and most-parsimonious VDJ recombination scenarios were assigned using the TCRdist pipeline. A later analysis defined each TCR beta chain by its CDR3 amino acid sequence plus V-gene family, and excluded reads lacking a unique V-gene family. As a way to deal with suspected cross-contamination and a sequencing artifact, a later analysis dropped approximately 590 nucleotide sequences that were highly shared and had low generation probability. In a later analysis, a clonal expansion index was calculated for each public chain from normalized within-repertoire ranks of inferred template counts. In a later analysis, generation probabilities were computed using a VDJ recombination model fitted to out-of-frame rearrangements, and the results were checked against IGoR. Hypergeometric tests were used in a later analysis to score TCR-TCR, TCR-HLA and TCR-CMV co-occurrence, with a repertoire-size bias correction applied to the TCR pairs. False discovery rates were estimated in a later analysis by permuting HLA or CMV assignments 20 times. In a later analysis, co-occurring TCRs were grouped using DBSCAN, and TCRdist sequence similarity was added for clustering within HLA-allele-positive subsets. Repertoires with fewer than 30,000 or more than 120,000 public chains were left out of co-occurrence clustering, as were four to six repertoires with anomalous nucleotide sharing. This is the immuneACCESS table as TCRdb keeps it, with only in-frame sequences that have V and J called. A part of the clones is gone; compared with another copy, unresolved V genes explain less than half, and the rest is unexplained. D and trimming come from the DNA, and the V and J calls and clone size come from that table. For this sample the table gives over 110,000 clones, of which around three quarters were detected only once. Clones ranked in the top ten supply roughly 6.2% of the sample.

This clone was seen a few times. The antigen this receptor binds is unknown. No much larger clonotype is one base removed from it; base qualities were not supplied. The cohort consisted of 600 or so healthy bone marrow donors. At the time of sampling, all cohort members were nominally healthy, though unrecorded immune exposures were likely present. The donor was CMV seropositive and was included in the group of approximately 300 seropositive cohort members. A peripheral blood sample was collected from each donor, and TCR beta sequencing was performed on peripheral blood mononuclear cells. Genomic DNA extraction from the blood cell samples was performed with the Qiagen DNeasy Blood Extraction Kit. The receptor's source is a woman aged 40 to 50 in good health and CMV-seropositive. The sample was PBMCs.

The DNA sequence is given as TGCGCCAGCAGGGACTGGGAAGCGCCAGATACGCAGTATTTT. Translated, it reads CASRDWEAPDTQYF. The rearranged segments are TRBV5-1 and TRBJ2-3; the D gene is perhaps TRBD2, on 5 matching bases. The germline V gene sets CDR1 to SGHRS and CDR2 to YFSETQ. V drops 5 bases and J drops 4 bases, leaving 14 bases in between. The CDR3 numbers 14 residues from cysteine through phenylalanine. Only the CDR3 region is kept as DNA, spanning 42 bases read in frame from base 1.